The 14 T cell receptor beta chains below all came from one sample that was sequenced in a study of blood T cells in healthy people across ages. Next came a second PCR, run for roughly 6 to 11 cycles, which used a sample-barcoded 5' primer along with a J-beta primer mix. MiXCR, applied by TCRdb to the 5' RACE reads, yields one record per CDR3 protein. This sample has 1.5 million or so distinct CDR3 sequences, with approximately 39% found just once. Specimen: blood. The receptors were gathered from a woman between 18 and 30 years old in good health.

This clonotype was detected a few times. V gene TRBV7-9 combines with J gene TRBJ1-1; D is possibly TRBD1 (5 bases). Between the trimmed V and J ends, which lost 6 bases and 6 bases, there was a span of 14 bases. The CDR3 extends over 13 amino acids. CDR1 is SEHNR, CDR2 FQNEAQ, per germline (reference sequence). The CDR3 region is CASRDGRVPEAFF. The CDR3 coding sequence is TGTGCCAGCAGAGATGGCAGGGTTCCTGAAGCTTTCTTT.

The sample holds a few counts of this clonotype. The CDR3 protein is CASSPPIETQYF. The DNA for the CDR3 is TGTGCCAGCAGTCCACCCATAGAGACCCAGTACTTC. The rearrangement uses TRBV11-2 and TRBJ2-5; D unclear. The CDR3 consists of 12 residues. V gave up 6 bases and J gave up 4 bases, with 9 bases separating them. Germline CDR1 is SGHAT and CDR2 is FQNNGV. Filled out from reference TRBV11-2 and TRBJ2-5, the complete variable domain reads EAGVAQSPRYKIIEKRQSVAFWCNPISGHATLYWYQQILGQGPKLLIQFQNNGVVDDSQLPKDRFSAERLKGVDSTLKIQPAKLEDSAVYLCASSPPIETQYFGPGTRLLVL.

The V call is TRBV6-2 or TRBV6-3, the J call TRBJ2-3, with unresolved D. Germline CDR1 MNHEY, CDR2 SVGEGT. The CDR3 consists of 11 residues. Trimming pared 8 bases from V and 10 bases from J, leaving 13 bases between. The CDR3, as DNA: TGTGCCAGCGGCCAAGCGAGTGCGCAGTATTTT. This translates into CASGQASAQYF.

The V gene is TRBV11-2, the J gene TRBJ2-5; no reliable D call. Germline V gene sequence: CDR1 SGHAT, CDR2 FQNNGV. Trimming removed 5 bases from V and 4 bases from J, with 11 bases in between. This CDR3 is built from 13 residues. CDR3 in amino acids: CASSRLTLETQYF. In DNA form, the CDR3 reads TGTGCCAGCAGCCGATTGACCCTAGAGACCCAGTACTTC.

The rearrangement joins TRBV12-5 to TRBJ2-1; maybe TRBD1 (6 bases). The CDR3 sequence is 15 residues long. Germline loops: CDR1 LGHNT, CDR2 FRNRAP. V lost 2 bases to trimming and J lost 3 bases, with 11 bases between them. In DNA form, the CDR3 reads TGTGCTAGTGGTTTGTCAGGGGCCCTCTACAATGAGCAGTTCTTC. This codes for CASGLSGALYNEQFF.

CDR3 nucleotide sequence: TGCAGTGCTAGAGATATGGGCGGATTGACCTACGAGCAGTACTTC. Its translation: CSARDMGGLTYEQYF. The chain carries TRBV20-1 and TRBJ2-7, with D uncertain. The germline gives CDR1 DFQATT, CDR2 SNEGSKA (reference sequence). This CDR3 region has 15 residues. Trimming removed 0 bases from V and 2 bases from J, with 14 bases in between.

This clonotype was counted only a few times. The chain carries TRBV12-3 or TRBV12-4 and TRBJ2-7; D uncertain. This CDR3 is built from 14 residues. Trimming stripped 7 bases from V and 0 bases from J, with 13 bases between. The CDR3 sequence is CASTYTGSSYEQYF. The CDR3 bases are TGTGCCAGCACTTACACGGGTAGCTCCTACGAGCAGTACTTC.

This clonotype appeared once. This chain links TRBV6-1 with TRBJ2-7, with 7 bases identical to TRBD1. Germline CDR1 MNHNS, CDR2 SASEGT. V gave up 8 bases and J gave up 6 bases; unmatched junction bases: 4. The CDR3 sequence is 11 residues long. The CDR3 here is CASDRAGEQYF. In nucleotides, the CDR3 is TGTGCCAGCGACAGGGCCGGCGAGCAGTACTTC.

J is TRBJ1-5 and V is TRBV4-2; unclear D gene. The V gene's germline CDR1 is LGHNA and CDR2 YNFKEQ. The CDR3 totals 16 residues. The ends were cut back, 0 bases at V and 6 bases at J, with 15 bases in the middle. The CDR3 is CASSQDNEGMGQPQHF. CDR3 coding DNA: TGTGCCAGCAGCCAAGATAATGAGGGTATGGGTCAGCCCCAGCATTTT.

V is TRBV7-9 and J is TRBJ2-5; 9 nucleotides match TRBD1. The CDR3 is made up of 15 amino acids. Per germline, CDR1 SEHNR and CDR2 FQNEAQ (reference sequence). The V gene end was trimmed by 5 bases and the J gene end by 4 bases; junction bases not matched to a gene: 8. Here the CDR3 reads CASSASGTGRETQYF. The CDR3 DNA sequence: TGTGCCAGCAGCGCCTCCGGGACAGGGAGAGAGACCCAGTACTTC. Full variable domain (rest looked up from reference TRBV7-9 and TRBJ2-5): DTGVSQNPRHKITKRGQNVTFRCDPISEHNRLYWYRQTLGQGPEFLTYFQNEAQLEKSRLLSDRFSAERPKGSFSTLEIQRTEQGDSAMYLCASSASGTGRETQYFGPGTRLLVL.

V is TRBV5-4 and J is TRBJ2-7; D gene uncertain. Germline-derived CDR1 and CDR2 are SGHNT and YYREEE (reference sequence). The germline V and J ends were trimmed by 1 base and 6 bases, with 11 bases remaining between them. The CDR3 extends over 13 amino acids. This CDR3 reads CASSLQIPSEQYF. Here the CDR3 DNA reads TGTGCCAGCAGCTTGCAAATCCCTTCCGAGCAGTACTTC.

This clonotype appeared a few times. This CDR3 is CASSPGQSSYGYTF. The CDR3 DNA is TGTGCCAGCAGCCCGGGACAGTCGAGCTATGGCTACACCTTC. The J gene is TRBJ1-2, the V gene TRBV7-9; 7 bases are a match to TRBD1. V trimming: 5 bases; J trimming: 4 bases; junction bases outside the gene matches: 7. Looked up from germline, CDR1 is SEHNR and CDR2 is FQNEAQ (reference sequence). The CDR3 extends over 14 amino acids. Complete variable domain (other parts from reference TRBV7-9 and TRBJ1-2): DTGVSQNPRHKITKRGQNVTFRCDPISEHNRLYWYRQTLGQGPEFLTYFQNEAQLEKSRLLSDRFSAERPKGSFSTLEIQRTEQGDSAMYLCASSPGQSSYGYTFGSGTRLTVV.

The chain joins TRBV27 to TRBJ1-1; D gene unclear. The ends were cut back, 1 base at V and 1 base at J, with 7 bases in the middle. CDR1 and CDR2 (germline): MNHEY, SMNVEV (reference sequence). This CDR3 has 14 residues. CDR3 coding DNA: TGTGCCAGCAGTTTATTCATCAGGAACACTGAAGCTTTCTTT. Translated, it gives CASSLFIRNTEAFF.

The chain employs TRBV4-1 and TRBJ2-7; tentatively, D is TRBD2 (6 bases). Germline V gives CDR1 MGHRA, CDR2 YSYEKL. The CDR3 is 16 amino acids. Trimming took 0 bases from V and 7 from J, leaving 19 bases between them. The CDR3 nucleotides read TGCGCCAGCAGCCAAGATCGACTAGTAATATCCAGTGAGCAGTACTTC. It is translated as CASSQDRLVISSEQYF.